One sample yielded the 4 T cell receptor beta chains listed below, sequenced in a study. TCRdb used MiXCR to reprocess the RT-PCR reads, holding one entry per CDR3 protein. The sample lists more than 600,000 distinct CDR3 sequences; 14% were seen once. What was sequenced was memory CD4+ T cells from blood. Source of these receptors: a female donor in good health, serving as a healthy control.

The chain is built from TRBV4-2 and TRBJ2-1; 13 bases are shared with TRBD2. Germline values: CDR1 LGHNA, CDR2 YNFKEQ. The CDR3 runs to 17 residues. The V segment lost 0 bases and the J segment 7 bases; nucleotides outside the gene matches: 6. The CDR3 loop reads CASSQERTSGRGNEQFF. CDR3 DNA: TGTGCCAGCAGCCAAGAGAGGACTAGCGGGAGAGGGAATGAGCAGTTCTTC.

This clonotype was seen only a few times. The rearrangement uses TRBV7-2 and TRBJ2-3; 10 bases line up with TRBD2. The CDR3 totals 16 residues. The germline gives CDR1 SGHTA, CDR2 FQGNSA. V lost 2 bases and J lost 1; bases outside the gene matches: 3. The CDR3 sequence is CASSLFLAGGTDTQYF. CDR3 nucleotide sequence: TGTGCCAGCAGCTTATTCCTAGCGGGAGGCACAGATACGCAGTATTTT.

The rearrangement uses TRBV20-1 and TRBJ1-6; possible D gene TRBD1, 5 bases. The germline V gene has CDR1 DFQATT and CDR2 SNEGSKA (reference sequence). V was pared by 4 bases and J by 10 bases, with 14 bases between. The CDR3 contains 13 residues. DNA for the CDR3: TGCAGTGCTAACATGGGGGTGGGATCACCCCTCCACTTT. Its protein product is CSANMGVGSPLHF.

This sequence joins TRBV15 and TRBJ1-3; 8 nucleotides match TRBD1. V lost 4 bases, J lost 2 bases, and 4 bases stayed unmatched. Per the germline V gene, CDR1 is LNHNV and CDR2 is YYDKDF (reference sequence). The CDR3 spans 15 residues. In DNA, the CDR3 is TGTGCCACCAGCAAAAGGACAGGGCCTGGAAACACCATATATTTT. The encoded protein is CATSKRTGPGNTIYF.